This TCR beta chain was sequenced in a study of shared clonotypes between healthy human individuals. Overall study results and limits: It was observed that about 5% of naive CD4 clonotypes were shared across a few donors.

TCRdb's table, derived via immunoSEQ multiplex PCR, lists solely in-frame clones and lacks some. The sample holds about 710,000 clones, around 70% seen once. V was shortened by 7 bases and J by 4 bases, with 13 bases between the two germline ends. Per germline, CDR1 MDHEN and CDR2 SYDVKM. The CDR3 sequence is 13 residues long. About this clone: Its specificity is not known.

The rearrangement uses TRBV28 and TRBJ1-2, with D uncertain. The clonotype comes from a woman aged 25 to 39 in good health. The sample consisted of memory CD4+ T cells sorted from blood. Stated subset: CD45RA-negative fraction. The CDR3, as DNA: TGTGCCAGCAAGGAGAGCGGTCGCTATGGCTACACCTTC. This gives the protein CASKESGRYGYTF.